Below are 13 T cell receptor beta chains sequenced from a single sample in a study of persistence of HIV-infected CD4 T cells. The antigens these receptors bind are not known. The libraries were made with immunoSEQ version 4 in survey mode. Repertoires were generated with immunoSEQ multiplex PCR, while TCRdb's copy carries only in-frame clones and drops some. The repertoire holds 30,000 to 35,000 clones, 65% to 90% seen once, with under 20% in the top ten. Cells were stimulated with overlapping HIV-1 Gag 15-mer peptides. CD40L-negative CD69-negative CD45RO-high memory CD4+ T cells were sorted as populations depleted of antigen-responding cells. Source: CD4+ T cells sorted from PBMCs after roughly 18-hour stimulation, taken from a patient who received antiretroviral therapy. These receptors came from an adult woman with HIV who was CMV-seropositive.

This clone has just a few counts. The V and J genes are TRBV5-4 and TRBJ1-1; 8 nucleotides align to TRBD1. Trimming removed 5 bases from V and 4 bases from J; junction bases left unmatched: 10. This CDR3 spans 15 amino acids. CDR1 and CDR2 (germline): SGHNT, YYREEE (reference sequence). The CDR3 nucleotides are TGTGCCAGCAGGCTTGACGACAGGGGTACCACTGAAGCTTTCTTT. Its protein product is CASRLDDRGTTEAFF.

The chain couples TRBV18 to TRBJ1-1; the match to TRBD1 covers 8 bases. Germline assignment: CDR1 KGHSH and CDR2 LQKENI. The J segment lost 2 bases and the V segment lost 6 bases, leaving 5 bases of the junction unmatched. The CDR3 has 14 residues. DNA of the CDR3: TGTGCCAGCTCTGTGACAGGGGAAAACACTGAAGCTTTCTTT. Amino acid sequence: CASSVTGENTEAFF.

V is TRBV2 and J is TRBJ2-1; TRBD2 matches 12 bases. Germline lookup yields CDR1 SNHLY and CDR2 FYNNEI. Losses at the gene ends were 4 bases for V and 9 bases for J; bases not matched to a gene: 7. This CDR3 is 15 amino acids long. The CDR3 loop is CASSGPLAGGGEQFF. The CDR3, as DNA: TGTGCCAGCAGTGGCCCACTAGCGGGAGGAGGTGAGCAGTTCTTC.

CDR3 coding DNA: TGTGCCAGCAGCTCCCTGGGAGGGGGCCAAGAGACCCAGTACTTC. Translation gives CASSSLGGGQETQYF. The chain uses TRBV7-8 and TRBJ2-5; weak D call: TRBD2 (7 bases). The CDR3 consists of 15 residues. Trimming shortened V by 4 bases and J by 1 base, and 13 bases separated the two germline ends. The germline V gene encodes CDR1 SGHVS and CDR2 FQNEAQ.

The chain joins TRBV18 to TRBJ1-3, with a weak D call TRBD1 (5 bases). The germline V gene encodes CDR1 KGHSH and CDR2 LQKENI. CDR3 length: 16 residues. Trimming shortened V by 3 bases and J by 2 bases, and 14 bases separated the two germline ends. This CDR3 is CASSPPGTQTGNTIYF. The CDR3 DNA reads TGTGCCAGCTCACCCCCCGGGACGCAGACTGGAAACACCATATATTTT.

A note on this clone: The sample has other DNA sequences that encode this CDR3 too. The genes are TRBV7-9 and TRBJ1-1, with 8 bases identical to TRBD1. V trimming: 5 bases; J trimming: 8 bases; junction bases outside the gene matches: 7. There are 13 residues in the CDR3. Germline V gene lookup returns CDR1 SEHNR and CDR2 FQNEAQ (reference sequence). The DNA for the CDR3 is TGTGCCAGCAGCCCCGGACAGGGCGCAGAAGCTTTCTTT. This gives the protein CASSPGQGAEAFF.

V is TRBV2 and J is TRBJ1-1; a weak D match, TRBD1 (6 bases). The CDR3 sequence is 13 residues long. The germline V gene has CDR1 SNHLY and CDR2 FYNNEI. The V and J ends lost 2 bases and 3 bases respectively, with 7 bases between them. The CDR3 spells CASSEQGYTEAFF. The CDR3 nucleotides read TGTGCCAGCAGTGAACAGGGGTACACTGAAGCTTTCTTT.

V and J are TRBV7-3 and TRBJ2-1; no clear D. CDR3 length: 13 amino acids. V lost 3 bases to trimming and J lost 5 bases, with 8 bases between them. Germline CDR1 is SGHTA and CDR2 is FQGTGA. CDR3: CASSFQPNNEQFF. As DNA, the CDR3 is TGTGCCAGCAGCTTCCAGCCCAACAATGAGCAGTTCTTC.

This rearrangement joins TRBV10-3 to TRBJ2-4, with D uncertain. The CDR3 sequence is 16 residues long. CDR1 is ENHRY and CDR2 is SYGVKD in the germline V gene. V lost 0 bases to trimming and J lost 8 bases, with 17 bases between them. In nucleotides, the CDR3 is TGTGCCATCAGTGAGTCGATGGGAATAGGTGGTGACATTCAGTACTTC. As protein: CAISESMGIGGDIQYF.

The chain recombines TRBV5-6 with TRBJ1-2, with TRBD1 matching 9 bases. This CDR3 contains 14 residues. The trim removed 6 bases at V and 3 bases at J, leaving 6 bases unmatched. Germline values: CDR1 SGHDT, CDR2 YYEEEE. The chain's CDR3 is CASTRDREDYGYTF. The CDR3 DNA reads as TGTGCCAGCACCAGGGACAGGGAAGACTATGGCTACACCTTC.

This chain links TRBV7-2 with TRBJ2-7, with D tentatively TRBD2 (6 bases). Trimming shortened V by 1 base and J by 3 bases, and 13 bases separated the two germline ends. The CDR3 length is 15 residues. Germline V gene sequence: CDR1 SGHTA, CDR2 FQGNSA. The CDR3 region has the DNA TGTGCCAGCAGCTTAGGCGGGGATATGAGCTACGAGCAGTACTTC. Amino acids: CASSLGGDMSYEQYF.

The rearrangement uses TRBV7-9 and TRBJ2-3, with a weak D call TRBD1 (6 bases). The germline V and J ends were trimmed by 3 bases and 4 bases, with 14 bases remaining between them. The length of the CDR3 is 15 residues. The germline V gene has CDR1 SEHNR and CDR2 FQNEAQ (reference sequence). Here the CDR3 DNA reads TGTGCCAGCAGCTTGACACTAGGGGGAGCAGATACGCAGTATTTT. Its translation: CASSLTLGGADTQYF.

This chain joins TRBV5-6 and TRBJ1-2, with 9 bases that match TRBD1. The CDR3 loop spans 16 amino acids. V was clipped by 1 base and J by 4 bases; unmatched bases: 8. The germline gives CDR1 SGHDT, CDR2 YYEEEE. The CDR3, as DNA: TGTGCCAGCAGCTTGTTGGGGGACAGGGAACGCTATGGCTACACCTTC. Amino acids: CASSLLGDRERYGYTF.